These T cell receptor beta chains were read from a single sample in a study of blood T cell repertoires in COVID-19. Clones were sequenced by immunoSEQ multiplex PCR, and TCRdb holds only the in-frame ones, with some missing. The sample records around 190,000 clones, under 85% being singletons. Sequences were obtained from peripheral blood. Receptors originate from a human donor in a cohort sampled during active COVID-19. CDR3s include the opening cysteine and the closing phenylalanine or tryptophan. The order of the fields is J gene, V gene, clone size, D gene, CDR3 protein, CDR3 DNA. A D gene is named only where the DNA matches it firmly. Not every row has a clone size; where given, it reads once, few, many or a size class.

J: TRBJ2-1
V: TRBV2
size: NA
D: NA
CDR3: CASSEEKTLYNEQFF
DNA: TGTGCCAGCAGTGAGGAGAAGACGCTCTACAATGAGCAGTTCTTC

J: TRBJ2-5
V: TRBV3-1/TRBV3-2
size: NA
D: TRBD2
CDR3: CASSQALAETQETQYF
DNA: TGTGCCAGCAGCCAAGCCCTAGCGGAAACTCAAGAGACCCAGTACTTC

J: TRBJ1-2
V: TRBV13
size: NA
D: NA
CDR3: CASSPGRGYGYTF
DNA: TGTGCCAGCAGCCCGGGCAGGGGCTATGGCTACACCTTC

J: TRBJ1-2
V: TRBV7-9
size: NA
D: TRBD1
CDR3: CASSSSRGTGSYGYTF
DNA: TGTGCCAGCAGCTCCTCCAGGGGGACAGGGAGCTATGGCTACACCTTC

J: TRBJ1-1
V: TRBV9
size: NA
D: NA
CDR3: CASSVEAGQNTEAFF
DNA: TGTGCCAGCAGCGTAGAAGCAGGACAGAACACTGAAGCTTTCTTT

J: TRBJ2-5
V: TRBV5-6
size: NA
D: NA
CDR3: CASSFGTQYQETQYF
DNA: TGTGCCAGCAGCTTCGGAACACAGTACCAAGAGACCCAGTACTTC

J: TRBJ2-7
V: TRBV15
size: many
D: TRBD2
CDR3: CATSSNLAGAYEQYF
DNA: TGTGCCACCAGCAGTAACCTAGCGGGGGCTTACGAGCAGTACTTC

J: TRBJ2-4
V: TRBV7-9
size: NA
D: TRBD1
CDR3: CASSQETGGSGIQYF
DNA: TGTGCCAGCAGCCAAGAGACAGGGGGTAGTGGCATTCAGTACTTC

J: TRBJ2-7
V: TRBV18
size: once
D: NA
CDR3: CASSGQSYEQYF
DNA: TGTGCCAGCTCTGGCCAGTCATACGAGCAGTACTTC

J: TRBJ1-2
V: TRBV4-1
size: NA
D: NA
CDR3: CASSSLRTANYGYTF
DNA: TGCGCCAGCAGCTCCCTGAGGACAGCTAACTATGGCTACACCTTC

J: TRBJ2-7
V: TRBV19
size: NA
D: TRBD1
CDR3: CASSAGGLTYEQYF
DNA: TGTGCCAGTAGCGCAGGGGGATTAACCTACGAGCAGTACTTC

J: TRBJ2-3
V: TRBV4-2
size: NA
D: TRBD2
CDR3: CASSPLLGLAGVTDTQYF
DNA: TGTGCCAGCAGCCCACTCCTCGGACTAGCGGGGGTCACAGATACGCAGTATTTT

J: TRBJ2-1
V: TRBV3-1/TRBV3-2
size: NA
D: TRBD1
CDR3: CASSQETRDRVANEQFF
DNA: TGTGCCAGCAGCCAAGAGACCCGGGACAGGGTAGCTAATGAGCAGTTCTTC

J: TRBJ2-7
V: TRBV9
size: NA
D: TRBD1
CDR3: CASSVGQGPRSYEQYF
DNA: TGTGCCAGCAGCGTAGGACAGGGGCCCCGCTCCTACGAGCAGTACTTC

J: TRBJ1-2
V: TRBV7-8
size: NA
D: NA
CDR3: CASSLMPGSYGYTF
DNA: TGTGCCAGCAGCTTAATGCCAGGATCCTATGGCTACACCTTC

J: TRBJ2-2
V: TRBV2
size: NA
D: NA
CDR3: CARLQENTGELFF
DNA: TGTGCCAGACTACAGGAGAACACCGGGGAGCTGTTTTTT

J: TRBJ1-6
V: TRBV4-2
size: NA
D: TRBD1
CDR3: CASSQLRRGLINSPLHF
DNA: TGTGCCAGCAGCCAACTCCGCAGGGGGCTAATTAATTCACCCCTCCACTTT

J: TRBJ1-2
V: TRBV2
size: NA
D: TRBD1
CDR3: CASNPQGPYGYTF
DNA: TGTGCCAGCAACCCACAGGGGCCCTATGGCTACACCTTC

J: TRBJ2-1
V: TRBV11-3
size: NA
D: TRBD1
CDR3: CASSYHGQAEQFF
DNA: TGTGCCAGCAGCTATCACGGACAGGCAGAGCAGTTCTTC

J: TRBJ1-1
V: TRBV5-6
size: NA
D: NA
CDR3: CASSLHPDTEAFF
DNA: TGTGCCAGCAGCCTCCATCCGGACACTGAAGCTTTCTTT

J: TRBJ2-1
V: TRBV5-4
size: NA
D: NA
CDR3: CASSLVQANEQFF
DNA: TGTGCCAGCAGCTTGGTCCAGGCCAATGAGCAGTTCTTC

J: TRBJ2-7
V: TRBV25-1
size: NA
D: NA
CDR3: CASSETAGAYEQYF
DNA: TGTGCCAGCAGTGAAACGGCAGGGGCCTACGAGCAGTACTTC

J: TRBJ2-5
V: TRBV6-6
size: NA
D: TRBD1
CDR3: CASSRQGQETQYF
DNA: TGTGCCAGCAGTCGACAGGGGCAAGAGACCCAGTACTTC

J: TRBJ1-2
V: TRBV2
size: NA
D: TRBD1
CDR3: CASSPGTGLNYGYTF
DNA: TGTGCCAGCAGTCCCGGGACAGGTCTTAACTATGGCTACACCTTC

J: TRBJ2-7
V: TRBV15
size: NA
D: NA
CDR3: CATSRDTGYEQYF
DNA: TGTGCCACCAGCAGAGATACGGGTTACGAGCAGTACTTC

J: TRBJ1-2
V: TRBV19
size: few
D: NA
CDR3: CASSIVNRDYGYTF
DNA: TGTGCCAGTAGTATAGTGAACAGGGACTATGGCTACACCTTC

J: TRBJ1-1
V: TRBV6-5
size: NA
D: NA
CDR3: CASSPNPGEGYEAFF
DNA: TGTGCCAGCAGTCCGAACCCAGGGGAAGGGTATGAAGCTTTCTTT

J: TRBJ1-1
V: TRBV30
size: NA
D: TRBD1
CDR3: CAWSVRWRGRDRDLKTFF
DNA: TGTGCCTGGAGTGTACGATGGCGGGGCCGGGACAGGGATTTAAAAACTTTCTTT

J: TRBJ1-1
V: TRBV29-1
size: NA
D: NA
CDR3: CSVADRRRATEAFF
DNA: TGCAGCGTCGCCGACAGGCGCCGGGCCACTGAAGCTTTCTTT

J: TRBJ2-1
V: TRBV9
size: NA
D: NA
CDR3: CASTADPGLNEQFF
DNA: TGTGCCAGCACCGCGGATCCCGGTTTAAATGAGCAGTTCTTC

J: TRBJ2-7
V: TRBV23-1
size: NA
D: TRBD2
CDR3: CASIQTSGVPYEQYF
DNA: TGCGCCAGCATCCAGACTAGCGGGGTTCCCTACGAGCAGTACTTC

J: TRBJ2-6
V: TRBV11-2
size: NA
D: TRBD1
CDR3: CASSPRVTGLSGANVLTF
DNA: TGTGCCAGCAGCCCAAGAGTGACAGGGCTCTCTGGGGCCAACGTCCTGACTTTC

J: TRBJ1-3
V: TRBV11-2
size: NA
D: NA
CDR3: CASSLDRGETATSGNTIYF
DNA: TGTGCCAGCAGCTTAGATCGCGGGGAGACGGCAACCTCTGGAAACACCATATATTTT

J: TRBJ1-6
V: TRBV7-7
size: NA
D: NA
CDR3: CASSEGENSPLHF
DNA: TGTGCCAGCAGCGAGGGGGAAAATTCACCCCTCCACTTT

J: TRBJ1-4
V: TRBV29-1
size: once
D: NA
CDR3: CSVRQAEKLFF
DNA: TGCAGCGTTCGTCAGGCTGAAAAACTGTTTTTT

J: TRBJ1-2
V: TRBV19
size: NA
D: TRBD1
CDR3: CASNTDRVYGYTF
DNA: TGTGCCAGTAATACGGACAGGGTCTATGGCTACACCTTC

J: TRBJ2-7
V: TRBV12-2
size: NA
D: NA
CDR3: CASRRLLRLNQYF
DNA: TGTGCAAGTCGTCGGCTCCTTAGACTCAACCAGTACTTC

J: TRBJ1-2
V: TRBV27
size: NA
D: NA
CDR3: CASSLYPGSEGYTF
DNA: TGTGCCAGCAGTTTATATCCAGGGTCGGAGGGCTACACCTTC

J: TRBJ2-7
V: TRBV5-4
size: few
D: NA
CDR3: CASSLDRAVREQYF
DNA: TGTGCCAGCAGCTTGGACAGGGCGGTACGGGAGCAGTACTTC

J: TRBJ1-2
V: TRBV6-5
size: NA
D: TRBD1
CDR3: CASSAGTGQFYGYTF
DNA: TGTGCCAGCAGCGCCGGGACAGGACAGTTCTATGGCTACACCTTC

J: TRBJ1-2
V: TRBV9
size: NA
D: TRBD1
CDR3: CASSAGQGAGYTF
DNA: TGTGCCAGCAGCGCGGGACAGGGGGCCGGCTACACCTTC

J: TRBJ1-4
V: TRBV7-9
size: NA
D: TRBD1
CDR3: CASSLVTGGNEKLFF
DNA: TGTGCCAGCAGCTTAGTCACAGGGGGTAATGAAAAACTGTTTTTT

J: TRBJ1-2
V: TRBV11-3
size: NA
D: NA
CDR3: CASGGEKFNYGYTF
DNA: TGTGCCAGCGGAGGGGAAAAGTTTAACTATGGCTACACCTTC

J: TRBJ2-7
V: TRBV11-2
size: NA
D: NA
CDR3: CASSFSGRVASEQYF
DNA: TGTGCCAGCAGCTTCTCCGGTAGAGTAGCCAGCGAGCAGTACTTC

J: TRBJ1-5
V: TRBV19
size: NA
D: NA
CDR3: CATRREFNQPQHF
DNA: TGTGCCACCCGCAGGGAATTCAATCAGCCCCAGCATTTT

J: TRBJ2-5
V: TRBV6-5
size: NA
D: NA
CDR3: CASSYNSGETQYF
DNA: TGTGCCAGCAGTTACAACTCAGGGGAGACCCAGTACTTC

J: TRBJ1-5
V: TRBV18
size: NA
D: NA
CDR3: CASSIPNQPQHF
DNA: TGTGCCAGCTCAATCCCTAATCAGCCCCAGCATTTT

J: TRBJ2-1
V: TRBV9
size: NA
D: TRBD1
CDR3: CASSAPGTGGFYNEQFF
DNA: TGTGCCAGCAGCGCTCCCGGGACAGGGGGTTTCTACAATGAGCAGTTCTTC

J: TRBJ2-1
V: TRBV9
size: NA
D: TRBD2
CDR3: CASSVAGTTYNEQFF
DNA: TGTGCCAGCAGCGTAGCCGGGACTACTTACAATGAGCAGTTCTTC

J: TRBJ1-6
V: TRBV3-1/TRBV3-2
size: many
D: NA
CDR3: CASSPGESYNSPLHF
DNA: TGTGCCAGCAGCCCGGGGGAGTCCTATAATTCACCCCTCCACTTT

J: TRBJ2-1
V: TRBV29-1
size: NA
D: TRBD2
CDR3: CSVETSGGRYNEQFF
DNA: TGCAGCGTTGAGACTAGCGGGGGCCGCTACAATGAGCAGTTCTTC

J: TRBJ2-1
V: TRBV18
size: NA
D: TRBD1
CDR3: CASTMAAGGNEQFF
DNA: TGTGCCAGCACGATGGCGGCAGGGGGCAATGAGCAGTTCTTC

J: TRBJ1-5
V: TRBV11-3
size: NA
D: TRBD1
CDR3: CASSLTGAQPQHF
DNA: TGTGCCAGCAGCTTAACAGGGGCCCAGCCCCAGCATTTT

J: TRBJ1-2
V: TRBV6-5
size: NA
D: NA
CDR3: CASSYSEGPYGYTF
DNA: TGTGCCAGCAGTTACTCGGAGGGGCCCTATGGCTACACCTTC

J: TRBJ2-7
V: TRBV19
size: NA
D: TRBD1
CDR3: CASSMGQTGVFEQYF
DNA: TGTGCCAGTAGTATGGGACAGACAGGGGTGTTCGAGCAGTACTTC

J: TRBJ2-7
V: TRBV3-1/TRBV3-2
size: NA
D: NA
CDR3: CASSQDPDTYEQYF
DNA: TGTGCCAGCAGCCAAGACCCAGATACCTACGAGCAGTACTTC

J: TRBJ1-1
V: TRBV2
size: NA
D: TRBD1
CDR3: CASSDGRGRGDTEAFF
DNA: TGTGCCAGCAGTGACGGGAGGGGGCGAGGGGACACTGAAGCTTTCTTT

J: TRBJ2-2
V: TRBV25-1
size: NA
D: NA
CDR3: CASSEYGVNTGELFF
DNA: TGTGCCAGCAGTGAATACGGGGTGAACACCGGGGAGCTGTTTTTT

J: TRBJ2-7
V: TRBV19
size: NA
D: NA
CDR3: CASSFSLRTLSYEQYF
DNA: TGTGCCAGTAGTTTCAGCTTAAGGACACTCTCCTACGAGCAGTACTTC